Below are 8 T cell receptor beta chains sequenced from a single sample in a study of blood T cells in healthy people across ages. A second PCR of 7 to 11 cycles used a sample-barcoded 5' primer and a J-beta primer mix. TCRdb used MiXCR to reprocess the 5' RACE reads, holding one entry per CDR3 protein. The top ten clones hold 15% to 20% of a sample with about 800,000 distinct CDR3 sequences, about 42% of them seen once. What was sequenced was blood. These receptors all stem from an older man in good health.

This clonotype came up a few times. The V gene is TRBV7-9, the J gene TRBJ1-2; 7 bases fit TRBD1. This CDR3 spans 14 amino acids. Trimming took 5 bases from V and 9 from J; bases not matched to a gene: 12. CDR1 and CDR2 (germline): SEHNR, FQNEAQ (reference sequence). The CDR3, as DNA: TGTGCCAGCAGCCTCTTGGACAGGTACTGGAGCTACACCTTC. Encoded protein: CASSLLDRYWSYTF.

For this clonotype: The junction and the germline gene differ at one end; a read error may be behind it. CDR3 sequence: CASSFRIPRTDTQYF. The CDR3 DNA follows: TGTGCCAGCAGTTTTAGAATACCCCGCACGGATACGCAGTATTTT. This chain connects TRBV27 to TRBJ2-3; D unclear. Germline CDR1 is MNHEY and CDR2 is SMNVEV (reference sequence). The CDR3 extends over 15 amino acids.

This clonotype was seen repeatedly, ten times or more. This sequence joins TRBV29-1 and TRBJ2-7, with D perhaps given as TRBD1 or TRBD2 (5 bases each). CDR3 length equals 13 residues. V was shortened by 7 bases and J by 1 base, with 14 bases between the two germline ends. In germline, CDR1 is SQVTM, CDR2 ANQGSEA. CDR3 residues: CSGRRDGSYEQYF. The CDR3 bases are TGCAGCGGCCGCCGGGACGGATCCTACGAGCAGTACTTC.

The rearrangement joins TRBV3-1 to TRBJ2-1; TRBD2 aligns across 8 bases. With 0 bases clipped from V and 6 bases from J, the junction kept 1 base outside the gene matches. CDR1 is LGHDT and CDR2 is YNNKEL in the germline V gene (reference sequence). The length of the CDR3 is 14 residues. CDR3 residues: CASSQDGTSNEQFF. The CDR3, as DNA: TGTGCCAGCAGCCAAGATGGGACTAGCAATGAGCAGTTCTTC.

The chain carries TRBV19 and TRBJ2-3, with TRBD2 identical over 12 bases. The V segment lost 4 bases and the J segment 5 bases; nucleotides outside the gene matches: 10. The CDR3 loop spans 17 amino acids. The germline CDR1 and CDR2 sequences are LNHDA and SQIVND (reference sequence). CDR3 in amino acids: CASSTSRLAGVGDTQYF. The CDR3 bases are TGTGCCAGTAGTACGAGTCGACTAGCGGGAGTTGGAGATACGCAGTATTTT.

This chain joins TRBV21-1 and TRBJ2-5; the table names TRBD1, a call not compared with the DNA. The closer fit of TRBJ2-7 to the DNA end suggests the J call may be wrong. TRBV21-1 is noted as a pseudogene. The length of the CDR3 is 13 residues. The CDR3 bases are TGTGCCAGCAGCACCCTGGACGTCTACGAGCAGTACTTC. It yields the protein CASSTLDVYEQYF.

This clonotype was observed at least ten times. The chain links TRBV5-1 to TRBJ2-7; perhaps D is TRBD1 or TRBD2 (5 bases each). This CDR3 contains 15 residues. V lost 4 bases and J lost 3, with 17 bases in between. Germline V gene lookup returns CDR1 SGHRS and CDR2 YFSETQ. In nucleotides, the CDR3 is TGCGCCAGCAGCGCCGGGGCAGGTGCCCTCTACGAGCAGTACTTC. Protein sequence: CASSAGAGALYEQYF.

V is TRBV20-1 and J is TRBJ2-1, with D possibly matching TRBD1 (6 bases). The tail of the sequence fits TRBJ2-7 better, so the J call may be wrong. Germline V gene sequence: CDR1 DFQATT, CDR2 SNEGSKA (reference sequence). The CDR3 loop spans 16 amino acids. In DNA, the CDR3 is TGCAGTGCTAGAGTACGGGACACCCGTTCCTACAATGAGCAGTACTTC. Translating gives CSARVRDTRSYNEQYF.